This entry describes one T cell receptor beta chain. Antigen specificity is unknown. The V end was cut by 4 bases, the J end by 1 base, with 15 bases between. In germline, CDR1 is SGHNT, CDR2 YYREEE (reference sequence). This CDR3 is built from 15 residues. This sample stems from a study of T cell repertoires in cytomegalovirus infection. Background on the study: Use of recently identified HLA-C-restricted and well-studied HLA-B-restricted CMV epitopes was part of the study. Shared public TCR beta signatures pointed to both CMV infection and a matching HLA type.

Study results and caveats: Summed public TCR beta family frequency identified CMV carriers bearing the relevant HLA. The ex vivo response showed dominance by HLA-C-restricted CMV-specific TCR beta clonotypes.

TCRdb recomputed calls from the reads with MiXCR, one row per CDR3 protein. The sample records about 570,000 distinct CDR3 sequences, 40% being singletons. J is TRBJ2-7 and V is TRBV5-4; D is perhaps TRBD2 (6 bases). This TCR was sampled from a human donor in good health (CMV status not recorded). Some clones in this sample may be carry-over from other donors' samples. The sample consisted of cultured PBMCs, taken from culture after CMV antigen stimulation. CDR3 residues: CASSPGGTSSYEQYF. DNA of the CDR3: TGTGCCAGCAGCCCCGGCGGGACGAGTTCCTACGAGCAGTACTTC.